This TCR beta chain came from a study of blood T cell repertoires in COVID-19. Whole-study context: Acute and convalescent COVID-19 samples came from the United States, Italy and Spain. Sample material is recorded as cDNA or gDNA derived from T cells, B-cell-depleted T cells, or PBMCs.

Original processing methods: The authors estimated nucleated cell counts from reference gene primer amplification. Produced via immunoSEQ multiplex PCR; TCRdb's table is partial and in-frame only. That table furnishes V, J and clone size, whereas the DNA furnished D and trimming. The sample contains over 55,000 clones, 91% of which appear only once. Trimming removed 5 bases from V and 8 bases from J, with 9 bases in between. Germline V CDR1 and CDR2: SEHNR, FQNEAQ (reference sequence). The CDR3 has 11 amino acids. The clonotype was recovered from a man aged 60 to 69 with acute or convalescent COVID-19. The sequencing sample was made of peripheral blood. This chain joins TRBV7-9 and TRBJ1-1; D may be TRBD1 (5 bases). CDR3 loop: CASSRQNEAFF. The CDR3 coding sequence is TGTGCCAGCAGCCGACAGAACGAAGCTTTCTTT.